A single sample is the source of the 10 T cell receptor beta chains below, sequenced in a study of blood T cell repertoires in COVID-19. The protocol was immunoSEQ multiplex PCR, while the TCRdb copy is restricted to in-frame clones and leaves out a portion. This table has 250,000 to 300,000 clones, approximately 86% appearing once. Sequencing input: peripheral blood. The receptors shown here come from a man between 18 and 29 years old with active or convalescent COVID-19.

The CDR3 sequence: CARNVRAGLSYEQYF. The CDR3 DNA sequence: TGTGCCAGGAACGTCAGGGCAGGGCTATCCTACGAGCAGTACTTC. The rearrangement links TRBV6-6 to TRBJ2-7; tentatively, D is TRBD1 (5 bases). CDR1 and CDR2 (germline): MNHNY, SVGAGI (reference sequence). The V end lost 9 bases, the J end lost 1 base, and 19 bases lay between the germline ends. This CDR3 has 15 residues.

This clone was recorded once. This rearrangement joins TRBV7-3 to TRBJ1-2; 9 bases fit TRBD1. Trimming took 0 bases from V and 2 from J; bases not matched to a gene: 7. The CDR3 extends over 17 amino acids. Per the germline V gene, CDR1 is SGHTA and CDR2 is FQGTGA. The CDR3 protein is CASSLTADRGVNYGYTF. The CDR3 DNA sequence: TGTGCCAGCAGCTTAACGGCGGACAGGGGTGTCAACTATGGCTACACCTTC.

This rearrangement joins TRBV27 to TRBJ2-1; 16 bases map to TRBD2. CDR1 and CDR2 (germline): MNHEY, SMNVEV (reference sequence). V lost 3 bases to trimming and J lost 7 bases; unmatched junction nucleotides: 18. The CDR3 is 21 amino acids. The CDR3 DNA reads TGTGCCAGCAGTTTTTGGCCGGGACTAGCGGGAGGGCCGAGAAACACGAATGAGCAGTTCTTC. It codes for CASSFWPGLAGGPRNTNEQFF.

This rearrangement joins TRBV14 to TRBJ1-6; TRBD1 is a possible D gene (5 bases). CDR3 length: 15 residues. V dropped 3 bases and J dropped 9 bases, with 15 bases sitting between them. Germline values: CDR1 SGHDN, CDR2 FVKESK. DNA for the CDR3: TGTGCCAGCAGCCAGAGGACGGGGGGAAGTTCACCCCTCCACTTT. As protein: CASSQRTGGSSPLHF.

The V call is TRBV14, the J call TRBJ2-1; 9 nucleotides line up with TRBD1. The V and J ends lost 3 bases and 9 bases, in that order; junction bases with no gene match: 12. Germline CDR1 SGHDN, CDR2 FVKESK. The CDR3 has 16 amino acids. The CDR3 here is CASSQPGTGIEVEQFF. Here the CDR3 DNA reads TGTGCCAGCAGCCAGCCGGGGACAGGGATAGAAGTTGAGCAGTTCTTC.

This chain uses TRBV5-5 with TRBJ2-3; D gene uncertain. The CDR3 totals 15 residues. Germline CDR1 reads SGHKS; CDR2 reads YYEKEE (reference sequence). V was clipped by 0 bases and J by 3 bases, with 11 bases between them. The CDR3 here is CASSLGQFGTDTQYF. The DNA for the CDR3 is TGTGCCAGCAGCTTGGGGCAGTTCGGGACAGATACGCAGTATTTT.

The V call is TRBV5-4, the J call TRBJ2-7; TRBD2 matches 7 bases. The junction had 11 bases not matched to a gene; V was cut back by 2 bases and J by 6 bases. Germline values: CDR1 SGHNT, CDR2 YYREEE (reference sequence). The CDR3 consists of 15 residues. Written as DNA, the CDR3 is TGTGCCAGCAGCTTCCCGGGGAGGGCCCAGGGCGAGCAGTACTTC. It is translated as CASSFPGRAQGEQYF.

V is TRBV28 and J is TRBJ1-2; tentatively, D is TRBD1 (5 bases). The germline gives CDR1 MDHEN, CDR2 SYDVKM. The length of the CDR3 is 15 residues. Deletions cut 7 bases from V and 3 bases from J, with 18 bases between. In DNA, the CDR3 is TGTGCCAGCATCAATCCCCGGGGGGAGCACTATGGCTACACCTTC. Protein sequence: CASINPRGEHYGYTF.

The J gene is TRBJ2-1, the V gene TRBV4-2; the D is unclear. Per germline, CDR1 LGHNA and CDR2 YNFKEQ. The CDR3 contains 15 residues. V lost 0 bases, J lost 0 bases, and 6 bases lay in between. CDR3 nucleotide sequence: TGTGCCAGCAGCCAAGATCAGGCCTCCTACAATGAGCAGTTCTTC. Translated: CASSQDQASYNEQFF.

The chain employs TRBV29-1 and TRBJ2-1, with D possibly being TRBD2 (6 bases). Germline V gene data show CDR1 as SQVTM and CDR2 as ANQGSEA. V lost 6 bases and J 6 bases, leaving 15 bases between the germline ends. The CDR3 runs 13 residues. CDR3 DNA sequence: TGCAGCGTAGACCGGGGGAAAGGCAATGAGCAGTTCTTC. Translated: CSVDRGKGNEQFF.